A single sample gave rise to the 12 T cell receptor beta chains below, sequenced in a study of T cell changes during pregnancy in multiple sclerosis. Only in-frame clones appear in the TCRdb table, and some are missing; sequencing was by immunoSEQ multiplex PCR. The sample includes about 41,000 clones, about 88% of them seen just once. The specimen was CD4+ T cells from peripheral blood mononuclear cells, collected in the first trimester of pregnancy. These TCRs come from a female donor with multiple sclerosis, enrolled in a pregnancy study.

The rearrangement links TRBV4-3 to TRBJ1-6, with 9 bases that match TRBD1. J gave up 11 bases and V 3 bases, and 8 bases lay outside the gene matches. In germline, CDR1 is LGHNA, CDR2 YSLEER. This CDR3 has 15 amino acids. The CDR3 DNA is TGCGCCAGCAGCCAGGGGACAGGGTTAAGGACACCCCTCCACTTT. Translating gives CASSQGTGLRTPLHF.

The J gene is TRBJ1-2, the V gene TRBV7-2; D may be TRBD1 (6 bases). The CDR3 length is 14 residues. V lost 6 bases, J lost 3 bases, and 14 bases lay in between. CDR1 is SGHTA and CDR2 is FQGNSA in the germline V gene. CDR3 in amino acids: CASRAAGVDYGYTF. The CDR3 nucleotides read TGTGCCAGCAGGGCTGCAGGGGTCGACTATGGCTACACCTTC.

This clone was observed once. The chain is built from TRBV20-1 and TRBJ2-1; no reliable D call. The V gene's germline CDR1 is DFQATT and CDR2 SNEGSKA (reference sequence). The CDR3 loop spans 11 amino acids. The V end was cut by 3 bases, the J end by 6 bases, with 6 bases between. The CDR3 DNA reads as TGCAGTGCTAGTCCCCTCAATGAGCAGTTCTTC. Protein product: CSASPLNEQFF.

J is TRBJ2-2 and V is TRBV30; 7 bases are a match to TRBD1. The CDR3 extends over 15 amino acids. Per germline, CDR1 GTSNPN and CDR2 SVGIG (reference sequence). J gave up 5 bases and V 2 bases, and 8 bases lay outside the gene matches. The CDR3 reads CAWSFRTGLTGELFF. CDR3 in DNA: TGTGCCTGGAGTTTTAGGACAGGACTGACCGGGGAGCTGTTTTTT.

The CDR3 DNA sequence: TGTGCCAGCAGTGCACCAGGGTCAGGAAACACCATATATTTT. As protein: CASSAPGSGNTIYF. The chain employs TRBV6-1 and TRBJ1-3; weak D call: TRBD1 (5 bases). This CDR3 is built from 14 residues. Germline CDR1 is MNHNS and CDR2 is SASEGT. The V gene lost 4 bases and the J gene lost 4 bases, with 11 bases spanning the gap.

Notes on this clone: An end of the junction differs from the germline gene, which may be a read error. V usage is TRBV29-1 and J usage is TRBJ2-3; TRBD2 matches 15 bases. The CDR3 consists of 11 residues. Germline-derived CDR1 and CDR2 are SQVTM and ANQGSEA. The DNA for the CDR3 is TGCAGCGTCGGACTAGCGGGAGGGCCTAATTTT. Translation gives CSVGLAGGPNF.

Concerning this clone: The junction does not match germline at one end; this may be a read error. The chain employs TRBV2 and TRBJ2-3; 10 bases line up with TRBD2. The germline CDR1 and CDR2 sequences are SNHLY and FYNNEI. This CDR3 is 19 amino acids long. CDR3 nucleotides: TGTGCCAGCAATGAATATCCTACAGCGGGAGGGGGGGGCACAGATACGCAGTATTTT. Its translation: CASNEYPTAGGGGTDTQYF.

This chain connects TRBV7-2 to TRBJ2-2, with TRBD1 matching 9 bases. There are 17 residues in the CDR3. V lost 5 bases and J lost 5; bases outside the gene matches: 12. CDR1 and CDR2 from the germline V gene are SGHTA and FQGNSA. The CDR3 DNA sequence: TGTGCCAGCAGCGCCCGAACAGGGGGCGCGCGGACCGGGGAGCTGTTTTTT. Its translation: CASSARTGGARTGELFF.

V and J are TRBV7-2 and TRBJ2-5; D is possibly TRBD2 (5 bases). The ends were cut back, 5 bases at V and 2 bases at J, with 15 bases in the middle. Germline values: CDR1 SGHTA, CDR2 FQGNSA. This CDR3 has 15 residues. The CDR3 reads CASSRAALVQETQYF. As DNA, the CDR3 is TGTGCCAGCAGCAGAGCGGCTTTAGTTCAAGAGACCCAGTACTTC.

The chain has TRBV6-1 and TRBJ1-2, with 8 nucleotides matching TRBD1. Germline V gene data show CDR1 as MNHNS and CDR2 as SASEGT. The CDR3 is 11 amino acids. V lost 8 bases and J lost 5; bases outside the gene matches: 1. CDR3 sequence reads: CASGQGYGYTF. CDR3 coding DNA: TGTGCCAGCGGACAGGGTTATGGCTACACCTTC.

As for this clone: Compared with germline, one end of the junction differs, possibly owing to a read error. The V gene is TRBV5-1, the J gene TRBJ2-1; the D gene is possibly TRBD2 (6 bases). Per germline, CDR1 SGHRS and CDR2 YFSETQ. The length of the CDR3 is 15 residues. This CDR3 is CASSLASRSHNEQFF. In DNA form, the CDR3 reads TGCGCCAGCAGCCTAGCGAGTCGCTCCCACAATGAGCAGTTCTTC.

This sequence joins TRBV5-4 and TRBJ2-7; TRBD1 agrees at 9 bases. Germline-derived CDR1 and CDR2 are SGHNT and YYREEE (reference sequence). This CDR3 is 14 amino acids long. With 2 bases clipped from V and 5 bases from J, the junction kept 5 bases outside the gene matches. The CDR3 sequence: CASSFTGGNHEQYF. CDR3 DNA: TGTGCCAGCAGCTTTACAGGGGGCAACCACGAGCAGTACTTC. Based on the CDR3 plus reference TRBV5-4 and TRBJ2-7, the full variable domain is ETGVTQSPTHLIKTRGQQVTLRCSSQSGHNTVSWYQQALGQGPQFIFQYYREEENGRGNFPPRFSGLQFPNYSSELNVNALELDDSALYLCASSFTGGNHEQYFGPGTRLTVT.